This TCR beta chain was found in a study of beta chain features in type 1 diabetes. General study points: All four CD4+ subsets of Type 1 diabetes patients contained TCRB CDR3s that were moderately but significantly shorter.

Isolated RNA was reverse transcribed in full, so expressed TCRB transcripts were sequenced. Assay: immunoSEQ multiplex PCR; the TCRdb copy retains only in-frame clones and omits some. The sample has 200,000 to 300,000 clones, approximately 15% seen once. Germline lookup yields CDR1 SGHDT and CDR2 YYEEEE. The CDR3 sequence is 14 residues long. With 2 bases removed from V and 4 bases from J, the gap between germline ends came to 10 bases. The table lists this clone with a count of one. Its specificity is unknown. The same CDR3 can be traced to other DNA sequences in this sample. The rearrangement joins TRBV5-6 to TRBJ1-5; D is perhaps TRBD1 (6 bases). The TCR originated in a man aged 25 to 40 with type 1 diabetes. The sample comprised naive CD4+ T cells from blood. DNA for the CDR3: TGTGCCAGCAGCTTTGGGCAGGGGAATCAGCCCCAGCATTTT. It codes for CASSFGQGNQPQHF.